The entry below describes one T cell receptor (beta chain). This entry is derived from a study of blood T cell repertoires in COVID-19. Using immunoSEQ multiplex PCR, the repertoire was profiled, and TCRdb retains in-frame clones only, with some absent. The data contain about 220,000 clones, less than 85% of them singletons. This CDR3 has 15 residues. Losses at the gene ends were 1 base for V and 4 bases for J; bases not matched to a gene: 6. CDR1 is MGHDK, CDR2 SYGVNS, per germline. V and J are TRBV25-1 and TRBJ2-5; the match to TRBD2 covers 7 bases. The sample taken for sequencing was peripheral blood. The source of this sequence is a woman of 80 years or more with acute or convalescent COVID-19. The CDR3, as DNA: TGTGCCAGCAGTGAATCGCGGGGGAGAGGAGAGACCCAGTACTTC. Translated: CASSESRGRGETQYF.